Listed below are T cell receptor beta chains from one sample, sequenced in a study of T cell repertoires in cytomegalovirus infection. TCRdb reprocessed the reads via MiXCR and lists one record per CDR3 protein. The data hold roughly 920,000 distinct CDR3 sequences, with less than 40% observed a single time. For these receptors, no antigen is known. The specimen was cultured CD8+ T cells from PBMCs, collected from culture after CMV antigen stimulation. These receptors were collected from a human donor in good health (CMV status not recorded). Some clones in this sample may be carry-over from other donors' samples. CDR3s leave out the opening cysteine and the closing phenylalanine or tryptophan. The order of the fields is V gene, CDR3 protein.

V gene: TRBV20-1; CDR3 protein: SAVQGAGNNQPQH
V gene: TRBV27; CDR3 protein: ASSLDQGHYGYT
V gene: TRBV7-8; CDR3 protein: ASSRLEKDQY
V gene: TRBV3-1; CDR3 protein: ASSLLASLTDTQY
V gene: TRBV9; CDR3 protein: ASSADRGRRPGANVLT
V gene: TRBV7-9; CDR3 protein: ASSLVRGRNEQF
V gene: TRBV7-6; CDR3 protein: ASSLSRPQY
V gene: TRBV29-1; CDR3 protein: NVVSRALYNEQF
V gene: TRBV5-3; CDR3 protein: ASRETGTDYGYT
V gene: TRBV4-1; CDR3 protein: ASSRRQGKTGELF
V gene: TRBV27; CDR3 protein: ASSFGRREY
V gene: TRBV6-1; CDR3 protein: ASSLTRGFDTGELF
V gene: TRBV7-6; CDR3 protein: ASSPSLRSGMEDTQY
V gene: TRBV15; CDR3 protein: ATSRSRAYQETQY
V gene: TRBV6-5; CDR3 protein: ASSYGGRGNTIY
V gene: TRBV19; CDR3 protein: ASLDRSIDTEAF
V gene: TRBV6-5; CDR3 protein: ATTKGTEAF
V gene: TRBV4-1; CDR3 protein: ASSQAWKGIQPQH
V gene: TRBV3-1; CDR3 protein: ASSLPRGTVYNSPLH
V gene: TRBV7-3; CDR3 protein: ASSLTVLSTDTQY
V gene: TRBV6-6; CDR3 protein: ASSYGRPTQGRLSYEQY
V gene: TRBV7-6; CDR3 protein: VSSMWTGSSGANVLT
V gene: TRBV5-4; CDR3 protein: ASSIRGGTDTQY
V gene: TRBV24-1; CDR3 protein: ATSDRQDYTDTQY
V gene: TRBV4-1; CDR3 protein: ASSQDGIAGISDEQY
V gene: TRBV27; CDR3 protein: ASSTEDSNFYGYT
V gene: TRBV7-2; CDR3 protein: ASCTVPGDTQY
V gene: TRBV19; CDR3 protein: ASSSGGFSTQY
V gene: TRBV11-2; CDR3 protein: ASSLRPLAGIYNEQF
V gene: TRBV7-9; CDR3 protein: ASSSTGWDGYT
V gene: TRBV12-3/TRBV12-4; CDR3 protein: ASSTGSGNTIY
V gene: TRBV28; CDR3 protein: ASSPSIISYNEQF
V gene: TRBV3-1; CDR3 protein: ASSQDNSRGSTEAF
V gene: TRBV7-7; CDR3 protein: ASSLESTNNEQF
V gene: TRBV7-6; CDR3 protein: ASSLARPGQIRNEQF
V gene: TRBV29-1; CDR3 protein: SVDNSAGGTEAF
V gene: TRBV6-5; CDR3 protein: ASSYSGGEQY
V gene: TRBV4-1; CDR3 protein: ASSQISNSYNEQF
V gene: TRBV13; CDR3 protein: ASSSGQGRGGEQF
V gene: TRBV20-1; CDR3 protein: SAPRREDYNEQF
V gene: TRBV5-1; CDR3 protein: ASSPPEGRGFYNEQF
V gene: TRBV5-1; CDR3 protein: ASSFRDRGSYSPLNTEAF
V gene: TRBV19; CDR3 protein: ATTWGDRAGDQAF
V gene: TRBV7-9; CDR3 protein: ASSLARRRVGNTEAF
V gene: TRBV6-1; CDR3 protein: ASRRRGGDNEQF
V gene: TRBV7-9; CDR3 protein: ASSLEGQGAHNYGYT
V gene: TRBV6-5; CDR3 protein: ASSYDGLYGYT
V gene: TRBV19; CDR3 protein: ASRIDFVVRDQPQH
V gene: TRBV4-2; CDR3 protein: ASSQVSRPGTRGNTIY
V gene: TRBV14; CDR3 protein: ASSQDSPFTDTQY
V gene: TRBV27; CDR3 protein: ASSLSSFLTDTQY
V gene: TRBV7-9; CDR3 protein: ASSLVWSEQF
V gene: TRBV24-1; CDR3 protein: ATSDFRAAQETQY
V gene: TRBV7-2; CDR3 protein: ASSLYRPHPYEQY
V gene: TRBV20-1; CDR3 protein: STRGGLNTGELF
V gene: TRBV2; CDR3 protein: ASSENAYTEAF